This is a list of T cell receptor beta chains from one sample in a study of T cells after posttransplantation cyclophosphamide. The protocol was immunoSEQ multiplex PCR, while the TCRdb copy is restricted to in-frame clones and leaves out a portion. Of 17,000 or so clones in the sample, approximately 81% were seen once. The source was PBMCs, collected after allogeneic stem cell transplant with calcineurin inhibitor and methotrexate. The receptors were sampled from a female patient aged 18-30 years who received an allogeneic stem cell transplant from an unrelated donor, was CMV-positive, and had acute and chronic GVHD. The T cells may come from the graft donor. The CDR3 runs from the conserved cysteine through the conserved F or W. Fields, in order: clone size, D gene, J gene, V gene, CDR3 DNA, CDR3 protein. A D gene is named only where the DNA matches it firmly. Size values are once, few and many counts, or a class for expanded clones, and some rows have none.

abundance: -; d_gene: TRBD2; j_gene: TRBJ2-5; v_gene: TRBV7-9; CDR3nt: TGTGCCAGCAGCCCCCGGCTAGGGAGGGGAGAGACCCAGTACTTC; CDR3aa: CASSPRLGRGETQYF
abundance: -; d_gene: -; j_gene: TRBJ2-1; v_gene: TRBV7-9; CDR3nt: TGTGCCAGCAGCCCCCAATACAATGAGCAGTTCTTC; CDR3aa: CASSPQYNEQFF
abundance: -; d_gene: -; j_gene: TRBJ1-2; v_gene: TRBV29-1; CDR3nt: TGCAGCGTTTGGGACTTCACGGATGGCTACACCTTC; CDR3aa: CSVWDFTDGYTF
abundance: once; d_gene: TRBD2; j_gene: TRBJ2-3; v_gene: TRBV30; CDR3nt: TGTGCCTGGAGTTCCTTTAGCGGGGCCCCCACAGATACGCAGTATTTT; CDR3aa: CAWSSFSGAPTDTQYF
abundance: medium-sized; d_gene: TRBD2; j_gene: TRBJ2-5; v_gene: TRBV18; CDR3nt: TGTGCCAGCTCACCTCCCCTAGCGGGATTAGAGACCCAGTACTTC; CDR3aa: CASSPPLAGLETQYF
abundance: -; d_gene: -; j_gene: TRBJ2-2; v_gene: TRBV6-1; CDR3nt: TGTGCCAGCACCAGGGCCAACACCGGGGAGCTGTTTTTT; CDR3aa: CASTRANTGELFF
abundance: -; d_gene: -; j_gene: TRBJ1-2; v_gene: TRBV5-8; CDR3nt: TGTGCCAGCAGCTTGGTAGAGGAATATGGCTACACCTTC; CDR3aa: CASSLVEEYGYTF
abundance: -; d_gene: -; j_gene: TRBJ2-1; v_gene: TRBV19; CDR3nt: TGTGCCAGTAGTATCAGACGACAGTGGAATGAGCAGTTCTTC; CDR3aa: CASSIRRQWNEQFF
abundance: -; d_gene: TRBD1; j_gene: TRBJ1-5; v_gene: TRBV19; CDR3nt: TGTGCCAGTAGTATAAGAGGCGGGACAGGAGGAGGAAAAAATCAGCCCCAGCATTTT; CDR3aa: CASSIRGGTGGGKNQPQHF
abundance: -; d_gene: -; j_gene: TRBJ2-3; v_gene: TRBV5-1; CDR3nt: TGCGCCAGCAGCTTGTTCGTTTTTCCGTTTAGCACAGATACGCAGTATTTT; CDR3aa: CASSLFVFPFSTDTQYF
abundance: few; d_gene: TRBD1; j_gene: TRBJ2-1; v_gene: TRBV13; CDR3nt: TGTGCCAGCAGCTTTGCGGACAGGTACAATGAGCAGTTCTTC; CDR3aa: CASSFADRYNEQFF
abundance: once; d_gene: -; j_gene: TRBJ1-2; v_gene: TRBV2; CDR3nt: TGTGCCAGCAGTGAAGCGATAGTTTTGGATGGCTACACCTTC; CDR3aa: CASSEAIVLDGYTF
abundance: few; d_gene: -; j_gene: TRBJ2-1; v_gene: TRBV5-6; CDR3nt: TGTGCCAGCAGCTTGTCCAGGACTATGAATGAGCAGTTCTTC; CDR3aa: CASSLSRTMNEQFF
abundance: few; d_gene: TRBD1; j_gene: TRBJ1-2; v_gene: TRBV19; CDR3nt: TGTGCCAGTAGCCCGGGACAGCTCGCCTATGGCTACACCTTC; CDR3aa: CASSPGQLAYGYTF
abundance: -; d_gene: TRBD2; j_gene: TRBJ2-5; v_gene: TRBV6-1; CDR3nt: TGTGCCAGCAGGAAAGCGGGAGGACGGGAGACCCAGTACTTC; CDR3aa: CASRKAGGRETQYF
abundance: -; d_gene: TRBD1; j_gene: TRBJ2-3; v_gene: TRBV28; CDR3nt: TGTGCCAGCAGTCCCCGGACAGGGCTGGTAGATACGCAGTATTTT; CDR3aa: CASSPRTGLVDTQYF
abundance: -; d_gene: TRBD2; j_gene: TRBJ2-1; v_gene: TRBV4-1; CDR3nt: TGCGCCAGCAGCCAAGCGGGACTAGGCAATGAGCAGTTCTTC; CDR3aa: CASSQAGLGNEQFF
abundance: -; d_gene: TRBD1; j_gene: TRBJ1-4; v_gene: TRBV4-1; CDR3nt: TGCGCCAGCAGCCAAGGCCTGGGACAGGGAAACGAAAAACTGTTTTTT; CDR3aa: CASSQGLGQGNEKLFF
abundance: -; d_gene: -; j_gene: TRBJ2-5; v_gene: TRBV29-1; CDR3nt: TGCAGCGTTGTCCGGGTGTACCAAGAGACCCAGTACTTC; CDR3aa: CSVVRVYQETQYF
abundance: -; d_gene: -; j_gene: TRBJ2-7; v_gene: TRBV15; CDR3nt: TGTGCCACCAGCAGAGATACAGGGTACGAGCAGTACTTC; CDR3aa: CATSRDTGYEQYF
abundance: -; d_gene: TRBD2; j_gene: TRBJ2-1; v_gene: TRBV6-4; CDR3nt: TGTGCCAGCAGTGGACTAGCGGGAGTTGGGGAGCAGTTCTTC; CDR3aa: CASSGLAGVGEQFF
abundance: -; d_gene: TRBD1; j_gene: TRBJ2-3; v_gene: TRBV19; CDR3nt: TGTGCCAGTAGTAATGACAGGGGGTACACAGATACGCAGTATTTT; CDR3aa: CASSNDRGYTDTQYF
abundance: -; d_gene: -; j_gene: TRBJ1-2; v_gene: TRBV7-8; CDR3nt: TGTGCCAGCAGCCTAAGAATGGCAGGGAACTATGGCTACACCTTC; CDR3aa: CASSLRMAGNYGYTF
abundance: -; d_gene: -; j_gene: TRBJ2-3; v_gene: TRBV15; CDR3nt: TGTGCCACCAGCAGAGGGGCCACCACAGATACGCAGTATTTT; CDR3aa: CATSRGATTDTQYF
abundance: -; d_gene: -; j_gene: TRBJ2-3; v_gene: TRBV7-2; CDR3nt: TGTGCCAGCAGCGGGGGGACAGGGGCGGGGGAGATAGCGGGAGCTACGCAGTATTTT; CDR3aa: CASSGGTGAGEIAGATQYF
abundance: -; d_gene: TRBD1; j_gene: TRBJ2-1; v_gene: TRBV7-6; CDR3nt: TGTGCCAGCAGCCGTGGACAGGGGGATGAGCAGTTCTTC; CDR3aa: CASSRGQGDEQFF
abundance: -; d_gene: TRBD1; j_gene: TRBJ1-1; v_gene: TRBV6-1; CDR3nt: TGTGCCAGCAGTGGGGCAGGGGGCCTAGTAGCTTTCTTT; CDR3aa: CASSGAGGLVAFF
abundance: -; d_gene: -; j_gene: TRBJ2-3; v_gene: TRBV29-1; CDR3nt: TGCAGCGTTGATGGAGGGAGCACAGATACGCAGTATTTT; CDR3aa: CSVDGGSTDTQYF
abundance: -; d_gene: TRBD1; j_gene: TRBJ1-4; v_gene: TRBV7-9; CDR3nt: TGTGCCAGCAGCTTAGTAGGGACAGGGGGTGAAAAACTGTTTTTT; CDR3aa: CASSLVGTGGEKLFF
abundance: -; d_gene: -; j_gene: TRBJ2-1; v_gene: TRBV7-2; CDR3nt: TGTGCCAGCAGCTTAGCGCTAGCCCCCAATGAGCAGTTCTTC; CDR3aa: CASSLALAPNEQFF
abundance: few; d_gene: TRBD2; j_gene: TRBJ2-7; v_gene: TRBV7-6; CDR3nt: TGTGCCAGCAGTCTAGCGGGAGGCATGGACGAGCAGTACTTC; CDR3aa: CASSLAGGMDEQYF
abundance: -; d_gene: TRBD2; j_gene: TRBJ2-1; v_gene: TRBV7-6; CDR3nt: TGTGCCAGCAGCTTAGGACTAGCGGGAGACTACAATGAGCAGTTCTTC; CDR3aa: CASSLGLAGDYNEQFF
abundance: -; d_gene: TRBD2; j_gene: TRBJ2-7; v_gene: TRBV6-5; CDR3nt: TGTGCCAGCAGTGGGTGGACTAGCGGGAGCTACGAGCAGTACTTC; CDR3aa: CASSGWTSGSYEQYF
abundance: few; d_gene: TRBD2; j_gene: TRBJ2-1; v_gene: TRBV14; CDR3nt: TGTGCCAGCAGCCAAGACAGACTAGCGGGAGGGATCCACAATGAGCAGTTCTTC; CDR3aa: CASSQDRLAGGIHNEQFF
abundance: -; d_gene: TRBD1; j_gene: TRBJ2-4; v_gene: TRBV28; CDR3nt: TGTGCCAGCAACCTGTCGGGACAGCTCACCAAAAACATTCAGTACTTC; CDR3aa: CASNLSGQLTKNIQYF
abundance: -; d_gene: TRBD2; j_gene: TRBJ2-2; v_gene: TRBV11-2; CDR3nt: TGTGCCAGCAGAGGACTAGCGGGGAAAAACACCGGGGAGCTGTTTTTT; CDR3aa: CASRGLAGKNTGELFF
abundance: few; d_gene: -; j_gene: TRBJ2-7; v_gene: TRBV7-2; CDR3nt: TGTGCCAGCAGCTTCCAGGGCAACGAGCAGTACTTC; CDR3aa: CASSFQGNEQYF
abundance: -; d_gene: TRBD1; j_gene: TRBJ2-1; v_gene: TRBV18; CDR3nt: TGTGCCAGCTCACCCAGACAGGGGAAGTTCAATGAGCAGTTCTTC; CDR3aa: CASSPRQGKFNEQFF
abundance: -; d_gene: -; j_gene: TRBJ2-5; v_gene: TRBV5-1; CDR3nt: TGCGCCAGCAGCTTGGGCCCGGCAGGGGAGACCCAGTACTTC; CDR3aa: CASSLGPAGETQYF
abundance: few; d_gene: TRBD1; j_gene: TRBJ1-2; v_gene: TRBV19; CDR3nt: TGTGCCAGTAGTGATGGGACAGGTTATGGCTACACCTTC; CDR3aa: CASSDGTGYGYTF
abundance: -; d_gene: TRBD1; j_gene: TRBJ2-3; v_gene: TRBV7-6; CDR3nt: TGTGCCAGCAGCACTACGCGACAGGGGAAAGTCACAGATACGCAGTATTTT; CDR3aa: CASSTTRQGKVTDTQYF
abundance: -; d_gene: TRBD1; j_gene: TRBJ1-5; v_gene: TRBV2; CDR3nt: TGTGCCAGCCGCAACGACAGGGCCGGCATCCAGCATTTT; CDR3aa: CASRNDRAGIQHF
abundance: -; d_gene: -; j_gene: TRBJ1-2; v_gene: TRBV27; CDR3nt: TGTGCCAGCAGTCCGCACAGGCAAGCAAACTATGGCTACACCTTC; CDR3aa: CASSPHRQANYGYTF